This paragraph reports one T cell receptor beta chain. This entry is derived from a study of STAT5B mutations in CD4+ large granular lymphocyte leukemia. Data came from immunoSEQ multiplex PCR; TCRdb stores just in-frame clones and leaves some out. The data contain 30,000 to 40,000 clones, approximately 82% of them singletons. CDR1 is LGHNA, CDR2 YSLEER, per germline. The CDR3 has 17 amino acids. Trimming took 2 bases from V and 7 from J, leaving 24 bases between them. This clonotype was obtained from a human donor in good health. Sequenced: CD4+ T cells from blood buffy coats. V usage is TRBV4-3 and J usage is TRBJ2-7; D perhaps matches TRBD1 (7 bases). The CDR3 spells CASSQHGQALTGGEQYF. CDR3 sequence (DNA): TGCGCCAGCAGCCAACACGGACAGGCCTTAACCGGAGGGGAGCAGTACTTC.